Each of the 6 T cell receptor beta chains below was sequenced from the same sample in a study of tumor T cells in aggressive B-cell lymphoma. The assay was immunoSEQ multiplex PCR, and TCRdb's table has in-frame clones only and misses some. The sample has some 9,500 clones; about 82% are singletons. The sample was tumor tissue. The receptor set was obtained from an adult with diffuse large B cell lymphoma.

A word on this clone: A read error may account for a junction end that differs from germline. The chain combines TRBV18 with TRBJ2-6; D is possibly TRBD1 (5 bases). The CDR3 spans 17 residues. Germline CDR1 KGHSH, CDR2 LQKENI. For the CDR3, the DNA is TGTGCCAGCCCACCGTTGACAGTAGACTCTGGGGCCAACGTCCTGACTTTC. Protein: CASPPLTVDSGANVLTF.

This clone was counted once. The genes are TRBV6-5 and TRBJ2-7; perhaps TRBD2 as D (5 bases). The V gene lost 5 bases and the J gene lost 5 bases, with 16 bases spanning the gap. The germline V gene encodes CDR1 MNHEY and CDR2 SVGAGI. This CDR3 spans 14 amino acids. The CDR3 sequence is CASSPRWRPHEQYF. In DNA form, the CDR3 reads TGTGCCAGCAGTCCTAGGTGGAGGCCCCACGAGCAGTACTTC.

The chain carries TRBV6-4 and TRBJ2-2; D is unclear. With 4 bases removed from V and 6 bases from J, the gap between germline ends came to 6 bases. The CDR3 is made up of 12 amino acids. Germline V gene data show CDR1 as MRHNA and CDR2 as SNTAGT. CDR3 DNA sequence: TGTGCCAGCAGTGCCCGTTCCGGGGAGCTGTTTTTT. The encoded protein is CASSARSGELFF.

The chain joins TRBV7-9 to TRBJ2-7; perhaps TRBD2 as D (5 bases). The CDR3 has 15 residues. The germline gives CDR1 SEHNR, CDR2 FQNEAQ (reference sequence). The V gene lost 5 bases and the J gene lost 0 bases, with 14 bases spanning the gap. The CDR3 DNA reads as TGTGCCAGCAGCCCACGACTAACGGGCTCCTACGAGCAGTACTTC. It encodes CASSPRLTGSYEQYF.

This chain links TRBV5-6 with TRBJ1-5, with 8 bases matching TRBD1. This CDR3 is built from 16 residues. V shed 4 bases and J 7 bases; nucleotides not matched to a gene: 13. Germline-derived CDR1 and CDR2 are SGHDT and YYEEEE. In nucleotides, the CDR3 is TGTGCCAGCAGCGATGGACAGGGAGGGGTAGGCCAGCCCCAGCATTTT. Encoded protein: CASSDGQGGVGQPQHF.

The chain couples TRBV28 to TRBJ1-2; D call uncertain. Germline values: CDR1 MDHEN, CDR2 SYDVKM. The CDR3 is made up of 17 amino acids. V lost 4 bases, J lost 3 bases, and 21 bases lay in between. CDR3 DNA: TGTGCCAGCAGTTCTCCGGGGTTCAAGGTTCGAGACTATGGCTACACCTTC. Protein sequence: CASSSPGFKVRDYGYTF.